This record covers a single T cell receptor (beta chain). Each CDR3 protein gets one entry after TCRdb re-called the RT-PCR reads with MiXCR. This table has approximately 720,000 distinct CDR3 sequences, approximately 15% appearing once. Germline values: CDR1 DFQATT, CDR2 SNEGSKA (reference sequence). V was pared by 6 bases and J by 2 bases, with 6 bases of the junction left unmatched. The CDR3 contains 14 residues. Sequences were obtained from memory CD4+ T cells from blood. This receptor was taken from a female donor in good health, serving as a healthy control. The chain is built from TRBV20-1 and TRBJ2-5, with 10 bases fitting TRBD2. CDR3 loop: CSAPAGGWQETQYF. DNA of the CDR3: TGCAGTGCCCCAGCGGGAGGGTGGCAAGAGACCCAGTACTTC.